The next 16 T cell receptor beta chains were all read from a single sample in a study of PD-L1 blockade in urothelial cancer. Method: immunoSEQ multiplex PCR; TCRdb's copy keeps in-frame clones and lacks some. The sample shows roughly 74,000 clones, roughly nine tenths of them seen only once. The sample consisted of PBMCs, taken around atezolizumab (anti-PD-L1) treatment. Receptors were obtained from a woman aged 70-85 years with urothelial cancer.

The gene calls are TRBV5-4 and TRBJ2-5, with TRBD1 matching 7 bases. The CDR3 is made up of 16 amino acids. The germline CDR1 and CDR2 sequences are SGHNT and YYREEE (reference sequence). J gave up 5 bases and V 4 bases, and 14 bases lay outside the gene matches. The DNA of the CDR3 is TGTGCCAGCAGCCCGAGCATAGGACAGGACGGCGAGACCCAGTACTTC. It translates to CASSPSIGQDGETQYF.

The CDR3 sequence is CASSEEWTSGYEQYF. CDR3 nucleotides: TGTGCCAGCAGTGAAGAATGGACTAGCGGCTACGAGCAGTACTTC. This chain connects TRBV2 to TRBJ2-7, with 10 bases matching TRBD2. V gave up 1 base and J gave up 3 bases; unmatched junction bases: 3. The germline V gene encodes CDR1 SNHLY and CDR2 FYNNEI. The CDR3 extends over 15 amino acids.

CDR3 region: CASSLDPLTDITNYGYTF. DNA of the CDR3: TGTGCCAGCAGCTTAGATCCCCTTACGGACATAACTAACTATGGCTACACCTTC. The rearrangement joins TRBV7-8 to TRBJ1-2; tentatively, D is TRBD1 (5 bases). Per the germline V gene, CDR1 is SGHVS and CDR2 is FQNEAQ. V was cut by 1 base and J by 0 bases, with 18 bases left in between. The CDR3 is 18 residues long.

The V gene is TRBV13, the J gene TRBJ2-7, with 7 bases identical to TRBD1. Germline assignment: CDR1 PRHDT and CDR2 FYEKMQ (reference sequence). This CDR3 is built from 13 residues. With V trimmed by 6 bases and J by 6 bases, 8 bases remained unmatched. CDR3 amino acids: CASRGTDYGEQYF. The CDR3 DNA sequence: TGTGCCAGCAGAGGGACAGACTACGGCGAGCAGTACTTC. The full variable domain, with the rest looked up from reference TRBV13 and TRBJ2-7, is AAGVIQSPRHLIKEKRETATLKCYPIPRHDTVYWYQQGPGQDPQFLISFYEKMQSDKGSIPDRFSAQQFSDYHSELNMSSLELGDSALYFCASRGTDYGEQYFGPGTRLTVT.

This rearrangement joins TRBV11-1 to TRBJ2-3; D possibly corresponds to TRBD2 (6 bases). This CDR3 has 16 residues. V gave up 4 bases and J gave up 2 bases, with 16 bases separating them. Germline CDR1 reads SGHAT; CDR2 reads FQDESV (reference sequence). The CDR3: CASSSTLGGATDTQYF. CDR3 in DNA: TGTGCCAGCAGCTCAACGCTCGGCGGGGCCACAGATACGCAGTATTTT.

V gene TRBV29-1 combines with J gene TRBJ1-2; 7 bases align to TRBD1. Germline CDR1 reads SQVTM; CDR2 reads ANQGSEA. V dropped 3 bases and J dropped 4; count of bases not matched to a gene: 17. The length of the CDR3 is 17 residues. The CDR3 coding sequence is TGCAGCGTTGATGTGATGGGGCAAGGGGGCGTGGGCTATGGCTACACCTTC. Protein sequence: CSVDVMGQGGVGYGYTF.

This clone was detected a few times. This rearrangement joins TRBV28 to TRBJ1-5; D is possibly TRBD1 (6 bases). The V and J ends lost 1 base and 3 bases respectively, with 13 bases between them. CDR1 is MDHEN, CDR2 SYDVKM, per germline. CDR3 length: 16 residues. This CDR3 reads CASSLLGQGNNQPQHF. CDR3 bases: TGTGCCAGCAGTTTATTGGGGCAGGGGAACAATCAGCCCCAGCATTTT. Full variable domain (outside the CDR3, taken from reference TRBV28 and TRBJ1-5): DVKVTQSSRYLVKRTGEKVFLECVQDMDHENMFWYRQDPGLGLRLIYFSYDVKMKEKGDIPEGYSVSREKKERFSLILESASTNQTSMYLCASSLLGQGNNQPQHFGDGTRLSIL.

The rearrangement joins TRBV7-9 to TRBJ2-7; D not certain. Germline CDR1 and CDR2: SEHNR and FQNEAQ (reference sequence). CDR3 size: 12 residues. Trimming took off 2 bases at V and 4 bases at J, with 6 bases between the two ends. CDR3 DNA sequence: TGTGCCAGCAGCTTAACCGGGTACGAGCAGTACTTC. Its protein product is CASSLTGYEQYF.

The chain is built from TRBV28 and TRBJ1-3, with D possibly being TRBD1 (6 bases). The CDR3 covers 15 residues. V dropped 5 bases and J dropped 1 base, with 12 bases sitting between them. Germline CDR1 reads MDHEN; CDR2 reads SYDVKM. The CDR3: CASSGSQGSGNTIYF. The CDR3 DNA follows: TGTGCCAGCAGTGGGTCACAGGGATCTGGAAACACCATATATTTT.

The chain links TRBV19 to TRBJ1-5; 8 nucleotides match TRBD1. CDR3 length equals 17 residues. V shed 4 bases, J shed 4 bases, and the junction held 12 bases outside the gene matches. The germline gives CDR1 LNHDA, CDR2 SQIVND (reference sequence). Written as DNA, the CDR3 is TGTGCCAGTAGTACCCCTGGACAGGGAGGTCCGAATCAGCCCCAGCATTTT. This encodes CASSTPGQGGPNQPQHF.

This chain links TRBV19 with TRBJ2-7; D is perhaps TRBD1 (6 bases). The ends were cut back, 3 bases at V and 4 bases at J, with 16 bases in the middle. Germline CDR1 and CDR2: LNHDA and SQIVND (reference sequence). This CDR3 region has 15 residues. CDR3 residues: CASSMGTGSVYEQYF. CDR3 sequence (DNA): TGTGCCAGTAGTATGGGTACAGGGAGTGTTTACGAGCAGTACTTC.

This rearrangement joins TRBV4-1 to TRBJ1-2; 9 bases are shared with TRBD1. Germline loops: CDR1 MGHRA, CDR2 YSYEKL. V was clipped by 6 bases and J by 8 bases; unmatched bases: 7. This CDR3 is built from 13 residues. CDR3 sequence: CASSRGQGGGYTF. The CDR3 DNA is TGCGCCAGCAGTCGGGGACAGGGTGGAGGCTACACCTTC.

The rearrangement links TRBV28 to TRBJ1-3; D might be TRBD1 (5 bases). V lost 3 bases to trimming and J lost 1 base, with 19 bases between them. The CDR3 runs to 18 residues. Per germline, CDR1 MDHEN and CDR2 SYDVKM. The CDR3 sequence: CASSFPSRSGGSGNTIYF. The CDR3 nucleotides read TGTGCCAGCAGTTTCCCCTCCAGGTCGGGGGGATCTGGAAACACCATATATTTT.

V gene TRBV5-4 combines with J gene TRBJ2-5, with D perhaps TRBD1 (5 bases). V dropped 3 bases and J dropped 5 bases, with 20 bases sitting between them. Germline V lookup: CDR1 SGHNT, CDR2 YYREEE (reference sequence). This CDR3 spans 16 amino acids. CDR3 protein: CASSWGSRLVGETQYF. The DNA for the CDR3 is TGTGCCAGCAGCTGGGGCAGTCGGTTGGTTGGGGAGACCCAGTACTTC.

V and J are TRBV10-3 and TRBJ1-3; D may be TRBD1 (6 bases). V lost 10 bases to trimming and J lost 5 bases, with 18 bases between them. Germline values: CDR1 ENHRY, CDR2 SYGVKD. The CDR3 contains 14 residues. The DNA for the CDR3 is TGTGCCACCTCTAAACAGGGATCTAGAAACACCATATATTTT. As protein: CATSKQGSRNTIYF.

This sequence joins TRBV7-9 and TRBJ2-1; 10 nucleotides line up with TRBD1. Germline CDR1 reads SEHNR; CDR2 reads FQNEAQ (reference sequence). V was pared by 2 bases and J by 5 bases, with 6 bases of the junction left unmatched. CDR3 length equals 16 residues. Written as DNA, the CDR3 is TGTGCCAGCAGCTTACGAGGACAGGGGGAGAACAATGAGCAGTTCTTC. Protein sequence: CASSLRGQGENNEQFF.